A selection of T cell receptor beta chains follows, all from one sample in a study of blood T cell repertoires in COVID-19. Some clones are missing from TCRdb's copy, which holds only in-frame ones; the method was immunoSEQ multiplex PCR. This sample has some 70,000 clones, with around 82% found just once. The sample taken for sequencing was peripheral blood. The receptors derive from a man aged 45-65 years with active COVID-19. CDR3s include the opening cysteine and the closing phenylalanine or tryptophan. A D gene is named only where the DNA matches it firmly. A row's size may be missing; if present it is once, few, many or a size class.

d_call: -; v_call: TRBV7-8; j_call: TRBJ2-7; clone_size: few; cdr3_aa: CASTPLGGGSYEQYF; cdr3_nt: TGTGCCAGCACCCCTCTCGGCGGCGGCTCCTACGAGCAGTACTTC
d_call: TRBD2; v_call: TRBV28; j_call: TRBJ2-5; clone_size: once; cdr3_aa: CASSFRFLGTSGKETQYF; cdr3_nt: TGTGCCAGCAGTTTCCGGTTTCTCGGGACTAGCGGGAAAGAGACCCAGTACTTC
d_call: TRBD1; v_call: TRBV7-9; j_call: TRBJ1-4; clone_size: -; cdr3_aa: CASSSGQAEKLFF; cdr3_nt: TGTGCCAGCAGCTCGGGACAGGCTGAAAAACTGTTTTTT
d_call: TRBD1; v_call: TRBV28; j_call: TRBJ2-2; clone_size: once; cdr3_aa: CASSFRGPGELFF; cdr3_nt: TGTGCCAGCAGTTTCAGGGGGCCCGGGGAGCTGTTTTTT
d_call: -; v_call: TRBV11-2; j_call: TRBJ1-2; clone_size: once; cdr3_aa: CASSLGRGGYTF; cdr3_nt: TGTGCCAGCAGCTTAGGACGGGGTGGCTACACCTTC
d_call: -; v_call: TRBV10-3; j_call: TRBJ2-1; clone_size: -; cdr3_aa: CAISTSGQNGVPRNEQFF; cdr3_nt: TGTGCCATCTCGACCTCTGGACAGAACGGGGTTCCACGGAATGAGCAGTTCTTC
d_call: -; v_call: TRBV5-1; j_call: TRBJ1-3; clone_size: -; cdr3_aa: CASSSDWPTSGNTIYF; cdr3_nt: TGCGCCAGCAGCAGCGATTGGCCAACCTCTGGAAACACCATATATTTT
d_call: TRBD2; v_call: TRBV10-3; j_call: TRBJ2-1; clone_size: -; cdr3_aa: CAISEGLAGANEQFF; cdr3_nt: TGTGCCATCAGTGAGGGACTAGCGGGAGCGAATGAGCAGTTCTTC
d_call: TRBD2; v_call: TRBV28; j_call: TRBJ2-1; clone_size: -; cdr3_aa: CASSSPTSGTYNEQFF; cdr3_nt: TGTGCCAGCAGTTCCCCGACTAGCGGTACCTACAATGAGCAGTTCTTC
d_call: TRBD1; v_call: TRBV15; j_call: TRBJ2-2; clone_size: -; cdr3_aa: CATRPDRGQGELFF; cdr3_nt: TGTGCCACCAGACCCGACAGGGGGCAAGGGGAGCTGTTTTTT
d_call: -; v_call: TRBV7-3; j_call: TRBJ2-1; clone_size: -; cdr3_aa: CASSPKRAGKNEQFF; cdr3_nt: TGTGCCAGCAGCCCAAAGCGGGCGGGTAAGAACGAGCAGTTCTTC
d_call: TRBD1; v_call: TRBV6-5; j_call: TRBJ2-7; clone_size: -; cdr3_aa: CASSYRGQGTYEQYF; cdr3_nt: TGTGCCAGCAGCTACCGCGGACAGGGGACCTACGAGCAGTACTTC
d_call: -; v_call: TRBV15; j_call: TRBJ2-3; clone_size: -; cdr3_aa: CATSRILAGTDTQYF; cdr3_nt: TGTGCCACCAGCAGAATACTAGCAGGCACAGATACGCAGTATTTT
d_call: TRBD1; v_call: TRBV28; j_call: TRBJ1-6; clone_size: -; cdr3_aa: CASYTGGFSPLHF; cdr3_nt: TGTGCCAGCTATACAGGGGGTTTTTCACCCCTCCACTTT
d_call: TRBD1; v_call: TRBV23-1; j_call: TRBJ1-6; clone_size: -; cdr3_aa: CASAYRDRNSPLHF; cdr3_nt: TGCGCCAGCGCTTACCGGGACAGAAATTCACCCCTCCACTTT
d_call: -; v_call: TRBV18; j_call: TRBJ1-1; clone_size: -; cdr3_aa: CASSPQWGGTEAFF; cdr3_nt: TGTGCCAGCTCACCCCAGTGGGGGGGCACTGAAGCTTTCTTT
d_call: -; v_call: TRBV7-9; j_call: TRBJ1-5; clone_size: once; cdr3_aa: CASSSSGSEQPQHF; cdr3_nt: TGTGCCAGCAGTTCGTCAGGTTCGGAACAGCCCCAGCATTTT
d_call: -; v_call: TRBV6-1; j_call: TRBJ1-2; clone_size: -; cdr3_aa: CASSESGSYGYTF; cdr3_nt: TGTGCCAGCAGTGAATCGGGTTCCTATGGCTACACCTTC
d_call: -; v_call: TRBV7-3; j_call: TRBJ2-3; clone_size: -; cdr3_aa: CASSLTPGADTQYF; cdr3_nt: TGTGCCAGCAGCTTAACCCCAGGGGCGGATACGCAGTATTTT
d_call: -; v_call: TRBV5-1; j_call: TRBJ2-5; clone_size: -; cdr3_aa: CASSERENQETQYF; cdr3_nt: TGCGCCAGCAGTGAACGGGAGAACCAAGAGACCCAGTACTTC
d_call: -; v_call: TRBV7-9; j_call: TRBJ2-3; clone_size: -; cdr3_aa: CASSLVSAGNRGDTQYF; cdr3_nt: TGTGCCAGCAGCTTAGTATCGGCGGGGAATCGCGGAGATACGCAGTATTTT
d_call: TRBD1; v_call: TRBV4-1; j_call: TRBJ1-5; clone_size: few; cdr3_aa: CASSLTGFSNQPQHF; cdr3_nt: TGCGCCAGCAGCCTGACAGGGTTTAGCAATCAGCCCCAGCATTTT
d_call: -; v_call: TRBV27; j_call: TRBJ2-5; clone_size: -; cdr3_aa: CASSSGTHLGTQYF; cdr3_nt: TGTGCCAGCAGTTCCGGGACACATTTGGGGACCCAGTACTTC
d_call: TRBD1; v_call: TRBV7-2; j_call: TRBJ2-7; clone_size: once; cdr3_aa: CASSSRTGNYEQYF; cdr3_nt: TGTGCCAGCAGCTCCCGGACAGGCAACTACGAGCAGTACTTC